The 21 T cell receptor beta chains listed next were all sequenced from one sample in a study of CD8+ T cells in alopecia areata (dated by TCRdb to between 2018 and 2020). The method behind the library was the immunoSEQ multiplex PCR assay. RNA was extracted from all samples and reverse transcribed into cDNA as template for TCR sequencing. Not all clones reach the TCRdb copy of this immuneACCESS table, which keeps in-frame sequences only. Checked studies attribute under half of the gap to unresolved V genes and leave the rest unexplained. Recorded for this sample are about 200,000 clones; 58% of them occurred a single time. Jointly, the top ten make up more than 5.5% of the sample. The time point label on this specimen signifies: less than 25 weeks on oral tofacitinib. This specimen's treatment or condition label, per the study, means: oral pan-JAK inhibitor, 5-10 mg twice daily. The specimen comprised CD4+ T cells sorted from blood, sampled at week 24, from a patient treated with tofacitinib. These receptors came from a human donor with alopecia areata.

The rearrangement links TRBV6-6 to TRBJ2-3; D is undetermined. Trimming pared 0 bases from V and 6 bases from J, leaving 13 bases between. The CDR3 is made up of 15 amino acids. CDR1 is MNHNY and CDR2 is SVGAGI in the germline V gene (reference sequence). This CDR3 reads CASSYSKESRDTQYF. The CDR3 DNA reads as TGTGCCAGCAGTTACTCGAAGGAGTCCCGGGATACGCAGTATTTT.

CDR3 sequence (DNA): TGTGCCATCAGTGTTGGTCGAGATACGCAGTATTTT. This sequence encodes CAISVGRDTQYF. The rearrangement links TRBV10-3 to TRBJ2-3; D ambiguous. Germline lookup yields CDR1 ENHRY and CDR2 SYGVKD. This CDR3 spans 12 amino acids. V was trimmed by 4 bases and J by 5 bases, leaving 7 bases between them.

This chain joins TRBV6-5 and TRBJ1-1, with D uncertain. V shed 7 bases and J shed 5 bases, with 8 bases lying between them. CDR1 MNHEY and CDR2 SVGAGI come from the germline V gene. The CDR3 has 11 residues. Here the CDR3 reads CASKEETEAFF. The DNA of the CDR3 is TGTGCCAGCAAAGAAGAAACTGAAGCTTTCTTT.

The J gene is TRBJ2-7, the V gene TRBV30; D is ambiguous. Germline CDR1 is GTSNPN and CDR2 is SVGIG (reference sequence). CDR3 length: 13 residues. Trimming left V 1 base short and J 0 bases short, with 7 bases between. CDR3 nucleotides: TGTGCCTGGAGTGCTGGGCGCTCCTACGAGCAGTACTTC. Protein product: CAWSAGRSYEQYF.

The rearrangement links TRBV9 to TRBJ1-2; no clear D gene. Trimming stripped 5 bases from V and 1 base from J, with 15 bases between. CDR1 and CDR2 from the germline V gene are SGDLS and YYNGEE. The CDR3 is 15 amino acids. CDR3 sequence reads: CASRVSLGSNYGYTF. CDR3 coding DNA: TGTGCCAGCAGAGTTTCCCTGGGGAGTAACTATGGCTACACCTTC.

The rearrangement links TRBV20-1 to TRBJ2-7; 8 positions agree with TRBD1. Trimming removed 4 bases from V and 6 bases from J; junction bases left unmatched: 2. This CDR3 has 11 residues. Germline V CDR1 and CDR2: DFQATT, SNEGSKA (reference sequence). Here the CDR3 DNA reads TGCAGTGCTATGACAGGGGTCGAGCAGTACTTC. It translates to CSAMTGVEQYF.

This chain links TRBV6-5 with TRBJ2-7; D may be TRBD1 (6 bases). The V gene lost 4 bases and the J gene lost 9 bases, with 19 bases spanning the gap. In germline, CDR1 is MNHEY, CDR2 SVGAGI. CDR3 size: 14 residues. The DNA of the CDR3 is TGTGCCAGCAGTTCTCCTTCGACAGGTCCTGCGCAGTACTTC. Its translation: CASSSPSTGPAQYF.

This clone is a singleton in its sample. The chain carries TRBV5-1 and TRBJ2-5, with no clear D. This CDR3 spans 13 amino acids. The V gene lost 2 bases and the J gene lost 2 bases, with 7 bases spanning the gap. Germline-derived CDR1 and CDR2 are SGHRS and YFSETQ. The chain's CDR3 is CASSFHQQETQYF. The DNA for the CDR3 is TGCGCCAGCAGCTTTCACCAGCAAGAGACCCAGTACTTC.

V is TRBV5-1 and J is TRBJ1-3, with D uncertain. The CDR3 totals 13 residues. Germline V gives CDR1 SGHRS, CDR2 YFSETQ. V was pared by 4 bases and J by 0 bases, with 5 bases between. The CDR3 reads CASSDGSGNTIYF. The DNA of the CDR3 is TGCGCCAGCAGCGATGGCTCTGGAAACACCATATATTTT.

This clone has a handful of counts. This chain links TRBV15 with TRBJ2-7; TRBD1 agrees at 8 bases. Germline trimming cut 3 bases from V and 3 bases from J; bases unmatched to any gene: 4. The CDR3 loop spans 14 amino acids. Germline CDR1 reads LNHNV; CDR2 reads YYDKDF (reference sequence). CDR3 sequence (DNA): TGTGCCACCAGCAGTACAGGGGGGAGCTACGAGCAGTACTTC. Translated, it gives CATSSTGGSYEQYF.

The genes are TRBV4-3 and TRBJ2-4; 7 bases agree with TRBD1. Germline trimming cut 0 bases from V and 13 bases from J; bases unmatched to any gene: 6. Germline CDR1 LGHNA, CDR2 YSLEER. The CDR3 has 13 amino acids. In nucleotides, the CDR3 is TGCGCCAGCAGCCAAGATACAGGGGTCGTCCAGTACTTC. Translation gives CASSQDTGVVQYF.

This clone has just a few counts. The rearrangement links TRBV28 to TRBJ2-3, with a possible D match to TRBD2 (6 bases). Between the trimmed V and J ends, which lost 2 bases and 6 bases, there was a span of 15 bases. Germline V gene lookup returns CDR1 MDHEN and CDR2 SYDVKM. The CDR3 spans 15 residues. This chain's CDR3 is CASSLADRGGDTQYF. The CDR3 DNA reads as TGTGCCAGCAGTTTAGCAGACCGTGGAGGGGATACGCAGTATTTT.

The CDR3 protein is CASSQERQGAKNIQYF. The CDR3 region has the DNA TGTGCCAGCAGCCAAGAGAGACAGGGAGCCAAAAACATTCAGTACTTC. The chain links TRBV4-2 to TRBJ2-4; 7 bases are shared with TRBD1. Germline V lookup: CDR1 LGHNA, CDR2 YNFKEQ. Germline trimming cut 0 bases from V and 0 bases from J; bases unmatched to any gene: 2. CDR3 length: 16 residues.

The chain has TRBV2 and TRBJ2-3; 10 nucleotides line up with TRBD2. The CDR3 totals 15 residues. Germline loops: CDR1 SNHLY, CDR2 FYNNEI. V trimming: 7 bases; J trimming: 2 bases; junction bases outside the gene matches: 6. CDR3 in DNA: TGTGCCAGCACAGGACTAGCGGATACCACAGATACGCAGTATTTT. It specifies CASTGLADTTDTQYF.

Only a few counts were recorded for this clone. This sequence joins TRBV29-1 and TRBJ1-2; D not certain. Trimming took off 4 bases at V and 4 bases at J, with 13 bases between the two ends. CDR3 length: 13 amino acids. Germline CDR1 is SQVTM and CDR2 is ANQGSEA. CDR3 sequence reads: CSVAGDRTYGYTF. CDR3 bases: TGCAGCGTTGCGGGAGACCGAACCTATGGCTACACCTTC. Supplemented by reference TRBV29-1 and TRBJ1-2, the full variable domain reads SAVISQKPSRDICQRGTSLTIQCQVDSQVTMMFWYRQQPGQSLTLIATANQGSEATYESGFVIDKFPISRPNLTFSTLTVSNMSPEDSSIYLCSVAGDRTYGYTFGSGTRLTVV.

The rearrangement uses TRBV7-3 and TRBJ2-1; 9 nucleotides align to TRBD1. Germline CDR1 and CDR2: SGHTA and FQGTGA. With 2 bases clipped from V and 9 bases from J, the junction kept 5 bases outside the gene matches. This CDR3 region has 14 residues. The CDR3 sequence is CASSLGTGLSEQFF. CDR3 coding DNA: TGTGCCAGCAGCTTAGGGACAGGGCTTAGTGAGCAGTTCTTC.

CDR3 sequence (DNA): TGCAGCGTTGACCAGGGGCGGGACACTGAAGCTTTCTTT. Protein sequence: CSVDQGRDTEAFF. The rearrangement uses TRBV29-1 and TRBJ1-1; D possibly corresponds to TRBD1 (6 bases). The germline CDR1 and CDR2 sequences are SQVTM and ANQGSEA. CDR3 size: 13 residues. V dropped 3 bases and J dropped 3 bases, with 11 bases sitting between them.

This rearrangement joins TRBV5-1 to TRBJ2-2; D perhaps matches TRBD1 (6 bases). V dropped 2 bases and J dropped 7 bases, with 12 bases sitting between them. The CDR3 spans 14 residues. CDR1 is SGHRS and CDR2 is YFSETQ in the germline V gene. The DNA of the CDR3 is TGCGCCAGCAGCTTTACAGGGTCGAACGGGGAGCTGTTTTTT. Translation: CASSFTGSNGELFF.

This clone is a singleton in its sample. Other DNA variants within this sample encode the same CDR3. The chain is built from TRBV9 and TRBJ1-1, with D uncertain. The CDR3 is 13 amino acids. Germline CDR1 reads SGDLS; CDR2 reads YYNGEE. The V and J ends lost 3 bases and 0 bases respectively, with 6 bases between them. CDR3 sequence reads: CASSGDLNTEAFF. The CDR3 DNA reads TGTGCCAGCAGCGGAGACCTGAACACTGAAGCTTTCTTT.

With regard to this clone: The identical CDR3 is also encoded by other nucleotide sequences in the sample. The CDR3 reads CASSLVGGSSYEQYF. In DNA, the CDR3 is TGCGCCAGCAGCTTGGTCGGGGGTAGCTCCTACGAGCAGTACTTC. The chain carries TRBV5-1 and TRBJ2-7; D is perhaps TRBD2 (6 bases). Trimming removed 0 bases from V and 0 bases from J, with 10 bases in between. The CDR3 extends over 15 amino acids. Germline V gene sequence: CDR1 SGHRS, CDR2 YFSETQ.

This clone was observed a handful of times. The V gene is TRBV4-1, the J gene TRBJ1-6, with D unclear. Trimming took off 1 base at V and 7 bases at J, with 17 bases between the two ends. The CDR3 length is 17 residues. Germline V lookup: CDR1 MGHRA, CDR2 YSYEKL. The CDR3 nucleotides are TGCGCCAGCAGCCAAGGGCCAGCAACACTGGGGAATTCACCCCTCCACTTT. Translation gives CASSQGPATLGNSPLHF.